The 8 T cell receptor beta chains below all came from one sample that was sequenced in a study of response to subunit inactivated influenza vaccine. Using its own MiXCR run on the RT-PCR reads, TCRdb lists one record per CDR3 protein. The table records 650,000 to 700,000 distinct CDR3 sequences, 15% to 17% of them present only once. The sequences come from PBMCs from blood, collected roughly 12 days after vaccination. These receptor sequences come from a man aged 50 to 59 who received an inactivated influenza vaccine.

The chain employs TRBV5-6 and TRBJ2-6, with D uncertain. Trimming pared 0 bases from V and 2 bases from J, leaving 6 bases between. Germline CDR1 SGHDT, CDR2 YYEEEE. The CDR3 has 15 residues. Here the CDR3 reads CASSLVGTGANVLTF. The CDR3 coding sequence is TGTGCCAGCAGCTTGGTGGGAACTGGGGCCAACGTCCTGACTTTC.

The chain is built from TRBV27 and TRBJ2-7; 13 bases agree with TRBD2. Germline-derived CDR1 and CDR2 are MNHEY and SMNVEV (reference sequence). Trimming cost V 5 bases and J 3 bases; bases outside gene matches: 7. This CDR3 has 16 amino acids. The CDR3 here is CASSRLAGGLFYEQYF. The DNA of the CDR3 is TGTGCCAGCAGTCGACTAGCGGGAGGCCTATTCTACGAGCAGTACTTC.

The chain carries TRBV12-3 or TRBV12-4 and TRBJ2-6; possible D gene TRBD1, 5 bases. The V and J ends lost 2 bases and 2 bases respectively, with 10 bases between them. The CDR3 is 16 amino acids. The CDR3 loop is CASSLPGSAGANVLTF. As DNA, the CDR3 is TGTGCCAGCAGTTTACCAGGGTCAGCTGGGGCCAACGTCCTGACTTTC.

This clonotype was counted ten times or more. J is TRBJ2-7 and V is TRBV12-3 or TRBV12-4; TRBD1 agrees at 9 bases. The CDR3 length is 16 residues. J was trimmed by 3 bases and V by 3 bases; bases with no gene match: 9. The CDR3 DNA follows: TGTGCCAGCAGTTTTGTTCTAGGACAGGGGATCTACGAGCAGTACTTC. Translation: CASSFVLGQGIYEQYF.

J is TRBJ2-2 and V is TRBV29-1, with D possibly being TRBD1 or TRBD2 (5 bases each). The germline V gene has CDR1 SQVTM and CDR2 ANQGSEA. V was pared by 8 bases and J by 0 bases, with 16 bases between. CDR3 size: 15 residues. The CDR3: CSPHRRGSNTGELFF. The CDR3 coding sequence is TGCAGCCCCCACCGACGGGGCTCGAACACCGGGGAGCTGTTTTTT.

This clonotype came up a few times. The CDR3 loop is CASSFGQGESGYTF. As DNA, the CDR3 is TGCGCCAGCAGCTTCGGACAGGGGGAAAGTGGCTACACCTTC. The V and J genes are TRBV5-1 and TRBJ1-2, with 10 bases identical to TRBD1. Germline CDR1 reads SGHRS; CDR2 reads YFSETQ. The CDR3 has 14 amino acids. Trimming cost V 2 bases and J 7 bases; bases outside gene matches: 5.

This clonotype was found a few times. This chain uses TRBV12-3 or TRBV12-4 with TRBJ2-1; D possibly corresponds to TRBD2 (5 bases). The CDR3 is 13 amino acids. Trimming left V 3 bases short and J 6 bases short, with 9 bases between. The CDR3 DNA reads TGTGCCAGCAGTTTGTGGGAGTCCAATGAGCAGTTCTTC. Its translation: CASSLWESNEQFF.

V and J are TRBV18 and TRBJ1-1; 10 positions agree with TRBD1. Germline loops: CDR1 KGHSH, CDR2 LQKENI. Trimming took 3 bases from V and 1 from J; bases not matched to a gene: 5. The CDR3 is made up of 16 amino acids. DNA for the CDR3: TGTGCCAGCTCACCTCGGACAGGGGGATCGAACACTGAAGCTTTCTTT. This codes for CASSPRTGGSNTEAFF.